This TCR beta chain was found in a study of blood T cell repertoires in COVID-19. On the study more broadly: Sources were T cells, B-cell-depleted T cells, or PBMCs; the material itself was cDNA or gDNA.

About this clone itself: It is likely a read error: a sequence one base away is far more abundant.

Germline CDR1 SGHRS, CDR2 YFSETQ. After removal of 4 bases from V and 1 base from J, the junction contained 4 bases not matched to a gene. This CDR3 is 14 amino acids long. Method: immunoSEQ multiplex PCR; TCRdb's copy keeps in-frame clones and lacks some. This sample has 200,000 or so clones, with roughly 76% found just once. The chain is built from TRBV5-1 and TRBJ2-7, with TRBD1 matching 8 bases. The clonotype was recovered from a human donor in a cohort sampled during active COVID-19. Sequencing was performed on peripheral blood. The CDR3 is CASSPRQGSYEQYF. DNA of the CDR3: TGCGCCAGCAGCCCCCGACAGGGGTCCTACGAGCAGTACTTC.